These 10 T cell receptor beta chains share one sample of origin, sequenced in a study of blood T cell repertoires in COVID-19. Using immunoSEQ multiplex PCR, the repertoire was profiled, and TCRdb retains in-frame clones only, with some absent. The repertoire includes roughly 100,000 clones, 84% of them detected once, and more than 10% sits in the top ten. The specimen was peripheral blood. These receptors all come from a human donor in a cohort sampled during active COVID-19.

V is TRBV15 and J is TRBJ2-4; 9 nucleotides match TRBD1. CDR3 length: 15 residues. The trim removed 5 bases at V and 0 bases at J, leaving 2 bases unmatched. Germline V gene sequence: CDR1 LNHNV, CDR2 YYDKDF (reference sequence). CDR3 coding DNA: TGTGCCACCAGCCGGGACAGGGTAGCCAAAAACATTCAGTACTTC. It specifies CATSRDRVAKNIQYF.

The chain uses TRBV2 and TRBJ2-3; 13 bases align to TRBD2. V lost 7 bases to trimming and J lost 6 bases; unmatched junction nucleotides: 4. Germline CDR1 is SNHLY and CDR2 is FYNNEI. The CDR3 covers 14 residues. CDR3 in DNA: TGTGCCAGCAATTTACTAGCGGGGGGGGATACGCAGTATTTT. Its translation is CASNLLAGGDTQYF.

The gene calls are TRBV10-3 and TRBJ2-1, with D perhaps TRBD1 (6 bases). Germline CDR1 and CDR2: ENHRY and SYGVKD. V shed 6 bases and J shed 5 bases, with 17 bases lying between them. The CDR3 covers 15 residues. CDR3 DNA sequence: TGTGCCATCAGGAATTCCGGGACACCTAACAATGAGCAGTTCTTC. This sequence encodes CAIRNSGTPNNEQFF.

This clone was counted between two and nine times. The chain combines TRBV7-8 with TRBJ1-3; D not certain. The germline gives CDR1 SGHVS, CDR2 FQNEAQ. V dropped 1 base and J dropped 0 bases, with 7 bases sitting between them. This CDR3 is built from 15 residues. CDR3 DNA sequence: TGTGCCAGCAGCTTAGTAGCTTTCTCTGGAAACACCATATATTTT. Protein product: CASSLVAFSGNTIYF.

V usage is TRBV6-2 or TRBV6-3 and J usage is TRBJ2-2; D is ambiguous. With 2 bases removed from V and 6 bases from J, the gap between germline ends came to 7 bases. CDR1 is MNHEY and CDR2 is SVGEGT in the germline V gene. The CDR3 sequence is 13 residues long. CDR3 in amino acids: CASSYAVAGELFF. The CDR3 bases are TGTGCCAGCAGTTACGCGGTTGCCGGGGAGCTGTTTTTT.

CDR3 nucleotides: TGCGCCAGCATCCCGACAGGCGGCTCCTATAATTCACCCCTCCACTTT. Its translation is CASIPTGGSYNSPLHF. The chain employs TRBV10-2 and TRBJ1-6; D is perhaps TRBD1 (6 bases). Deletions cut 7 bases from V and 0 bases from J, with 13 bases between. CDR1 is WSHSY, CDR2 SAAADI, per germline. The CDR3 is 16 residues long.

This clone has a handful of counts. The chain is built from TRBV30 and TRBJ1-6, with TRBD1 identical over 9 bases. Germline trimming cut 3 bases from V and 8 bases from J; bases unmatched to any gene: 5. The germline gives CDR1 GTSNPN, CDR2 SVGIG (reference sequence). This CDR3 has 14 amino acids. The CDR3 spells CAWRTGGSDSPLHF. The CDR3 nucleotides read TGTGCCTGGAGGACAGGGGGGTCGGATTCACCCCTCCACTTT.

J is TRBJ2-1 and V is TRBV4-3, with D perhaps TRBD2 (6 bases). This CDR3 is built from 18 residues. Germline CDR1 and CDR2: LGHNA and YSLEER. Trimming took 0 bases from V and 7 from J, leaving 22 bases between them. In DNA, the CDR3 is TGCGCCAGCAGCCAAGAGTTAAGAGCGGGTGGTCTAGGTAATGAGCAGTTCTTC. This gives the protein CASSQELRAGGLGNEQFF.

This chain uses TRBV21-1 with TRBJ1-2; the table assigns TRBD1, which was not confirmed against the DNA. TRBV21-1 is a recognized pseudogene. The CDR3 totals 15 residues. The DNA of the CDR3 is TGTGCCAGCAGCAGCCGGGACAGGGTTGACTATGGCTACACCTTC. Translated, it gives CASSSRDRVDYGYTF.

This chain uses TRBV27 with TRBJ2-3, with 8 bases that match TRBD2. Germline values: CDR1 MNHEY, CDR2 SMNVEV (reference sequence). V lost 8 bases and J lost 3; bases outside the gene matches: 7. The CDR3 totals 14 residues. CDR3 sequence: CASSRGGPTDTQYF. In nucleotides, the CDR3 is TGTGCCAGCTCTCGGGGGGGCCCAACAGATACGCAGTATTTT.